This T cell receptor beta chain was observed in a study of T cells in Graves' hyperthyroidism and ophthalmopathy (dated by TCRdb to the late 2010s). Describing the broader study: Peripheral blood was sampled at the time of initial diagnosis, prior to any treatment. The approximately 100 discovery patients were randomly split 7:3 into training and test sets. According to the paper, TCR Vbeta CDR3 sequencing was carried out on approximately 140 peripheral blood samples, which came from about 45 ophthalmopathy, fewer than 80 hyperthyroidism and some 17 progressor patients. In about six Graves' hyperthyroidism patients, the study also compared T-cell repertoires from thyroid tissue with T-cell repertoires from blood. A discovery cohort of about a hundred patients, roughly 45 with Graves' ophthalmopathy and over 55 with stable Graves' hyperthyroidism, was used to find distinguishing TCR V-J signatures. Whether ophthalmopathy could be predicted prospectively was tested in an independent validation cohort made up of some 20 hyperthyroidism patients plus 17 patients who later progressed to ophthalmopathy. Following sampling, methimazole starting at 30 mg daily was given to hyperthyroidism patients, and high-dose intravenous methylprednisolone was given to ophthalmopathy patients. The full study reports these points: Sample size was not statistically predetermined, and investigators were not blinded to group allocation. In validation, the model predicted progression to ophthalmopathy a median of roughly six months before onset, with about 64% sensitivity and roughly 72% specificity. Most expanded thyroid clonotypes (frequency above 0.001) were also detected in blood, suggesting blood repertoires may reflect thyroid immune responses. A model built on a 13 V-J signature distinguished ophthalmopathy from stable hyperthyroidism, reaching 87.88% sensitivity and 81.08% specificity in cross-validation and 80%/75% in testing.

Note on this clonotype: Its antigen target is currently unknown. The record has no base qualities; no much larger clone is one base away.

The CDR3 has 17 amino acids, counting the end cysteine and phenylalanine. Solely the CDR3 DNA is kept, with 51 bases framed from the first base. Compared with germline, V lacks 3 bases and J lacks 5 bases; bases without a gene match: 13. TCR beta CDR3 regions were amplified from RNA transcripts. For the first round of RT-PCR on the TCR CDR3, the HTBI primer set was used together with the Qiagen OneStep RT-PCR kit. The libraries were constructed in a second round of multiplex PCR and then size-selected and purified. Sequencing of the libraries was done on an Illumina HiSeq2000 using paired-end 100 bp reads. The study's own analysis went as follows. SOAPnuke was used to process the raw data, removing reads that contained adapters or uncalled bases, had a mean Phred below 15, or lacked an exact match to the constant primer or identifier. COPE v1.2.5 was used to merge high-quality paired reads, and clonotypes were defined as unique nucleotide sequences. Clonotypes were aligned to IMGT TRBV, TRBD and TRBJ reference segments using MiTCR v1.1. The analysis included only V-J combinations with a frequency above 0.0001, which together covered 99% to 99.2% of the repertoires. The TCS score was defined as F50 (clonal expansion) divided by E x V (chaos), with BLOSUM62-based TCRdist calculated between CDR3 peptides within each V-J. Welch's t-statistics and random forest reduced around 510 V-J features to roughly 13, which were used in a naive Bayes classifier (R e1071). TCRdb took the public reads, trimmed them with fastp at Q25, ran MiXCR for clone calling and kept in-frame beta chains. Rows are unified per CDR3 protein, each entry keeping the most common DNA and genes. These V and J calls rely on TCRdb rather than the paper's analysis. The sample includes 200,000 to 300,000 distinct CDR3 sequences, with approximately 16% observed a single time. The top ten hold 28% of the sample.

In the ophthalmopathy patients, disease was moderately to severely active, with a Clinical Activity Score of 3 or more, a NOSPECS grade of 4 or more, and a duration of less than 3 months. Patients with uncontrolled infections, other autoimmune diseases, pregnancy or lactation were excluded. Clinical symptoms, serum thyroxine and TRAb, thyroid ultrasound, and orbital computed tomography formed the basis for the diagnoses. Ficoll-Paque density gradient centrifugation was used to isolate PBMCs from approximately 10 ml of fresh peripheral blood. Trizol reagent was used to extract total RNA, and RNA quality was then checked on an Agilent 2100 Bioanalyzer.

This TCR was recovered from a young woman with Graves' ophthalmopathy. The sequence links TRBV12-3 or TRBV12-4 to TRBJ1-5, with 7 central nucleotides matching TRBD1. The sequenced sample was blood. CDR3 protein: CASSFGLGGTVHQPQHF. The base sequence is TGTGCCAGCAGTTTTGGTCTAGGGGGGACAGTGCATCAGCCCCAGCATTTT.